This TCR beta chain was sequenced during a study of cytomegalovirus exposure and HLA in healthy donors. Across the study: As an earlier analysis found, about 200 million T cells yielded about 120 million unique TCR beta sequences.

The PCR had 60 Vbeta and 13 Jbeta primers. The data were produced by immunoSEQ multiplex PCR, yet TCRdb's version contains in-frame clones alone and is incomplete. The top ten clones hold about 4% of a sample with around 150,000 clones, roughly four fifths of them seen once. Trimming stripped 4 bases from V and 3 bases from J, with 12 bases between. The germline CDR1 and CDR2 sequences are SGHNT and YYREEE (reference sequence). The CDR3 totals 14 residues. The sample was PBMCs. The TCR comes from a middle-aged man in good health and CMV-seropositive. The chain couples TRBV5-4 to TRBJ2-3; perhaps TRBD1 as D (5 bases). The CDR3 is CASSQDTWTDTQYF. The CDR3 bases are TGTGCCAGCAGCCAGGACACGTGGACAGATACGCAGTATTTT.